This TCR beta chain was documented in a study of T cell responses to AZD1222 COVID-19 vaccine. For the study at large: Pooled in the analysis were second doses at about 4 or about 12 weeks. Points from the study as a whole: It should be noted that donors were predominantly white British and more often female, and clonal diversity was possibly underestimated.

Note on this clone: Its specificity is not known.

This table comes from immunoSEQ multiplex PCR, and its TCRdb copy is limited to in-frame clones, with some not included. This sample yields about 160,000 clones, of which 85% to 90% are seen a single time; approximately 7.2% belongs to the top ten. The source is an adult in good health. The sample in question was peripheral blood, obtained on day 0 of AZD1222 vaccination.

The CDR3 DNA reads as TGCGCCAGCAGCACAGGACAGGGCAATCAGCCCCAGCATTTT. Its protein is CASSTGQGNQPQHF. The V call is TRBV10-2, the J call TRBJ1-5, with 7 bases fitting TRBD1. The length of the CDR3 is 14 residues. Germline V CDR1 and CDR2: WSHSY, SAAADI. J was trimmed by 2 bases and V by 6 bases; bases with no gene match: 4.